Reported below is one TCR beta chain. What it binds is unknown. The source of the sample is a study of Graves' ophthalmopathy and Graves' hyperthyroidism. What supplied the PBMCs was 7.5 to 10 ml of fresh peripheral blood. Study results and limitations: Most thyroid clonotypes expanded beyond 0.001 frequency were also found in blood. The 13-signature model separated ophthalmopathy from stable hyperthyroidism at 85% to 90% sensitivity and roughly 80% specificity.

Germline lookup yields CDR1 SEHNR and CDR2 FQNEAQ (reference sequence). CDR3 length: 14 residues. Trimming cost V 5 bases and J 4 bases; bases outside gene matches: 8. From RNA, the CDR3 regions of TCR beta chains were amplified and sequenced. First-round RT-PCR with HTBI primers preceded a second-round multiplex PCR. TCRdb ran MiXCR on the multiplex PCR reads and lists one entry per CDR3 protein. The sample shows about 700,000 distinct CDR3 sequences, 40% of them seen only once. The TCR comes from an adult man with Graves' ophthalmopathy. This chain connects TRBV7-9 to TRBJ2-7; 7 bases match TRBD1. The material sequenced was peripheral blood. CDR3 DNA: TGTGCCAGCAGCGTAGGGGACAGACATTACGAGCAGTACTTC. Translation: CASSVGDRHYEQYF.